The sequence of this TCR beta chain was determined in a study of shared clonotypes between healthy human individuals. About this clone itself: Its antigen is undetermined.

This CDR3 spans 15 amino acids. V lost 4 bases, J lost 4 bases, and 4 bases stayed unmatched. Germline values: CDR1 ENHRY, CDR2 SYGVKD. Study-wide results and caveats: Only a few donors were included, so the genetic and exposure-history diversity represented was limited.

It was into CD45RA+ naive and CD45RA-negative memory subsets that the CD4+ cells were split. Using immunoSEQ multiplex PCR, the repertoire was profiled, and TCRdb retains in-frame clones only, with some absent. There are about 1 million clones in the sample; about 75% occur only once, and roughly 1.4% lies in the top ten. The sample consisted of memory CD4+ T cells sorted from blood. Subset: CD45RA-negative fraction. The source of this sequence is a man aged 18 to 30 in good health. V is TRBV10-3 and J is TRBJ2-5, with 12 bases aligning to TRBD2. The DNA of the CDR3 is TGTGCCATCAGTGCGACTAGCGGGAGTGGAGAGACCCAGTACTTC. Its protein product is CAISATSGSGETQYF.